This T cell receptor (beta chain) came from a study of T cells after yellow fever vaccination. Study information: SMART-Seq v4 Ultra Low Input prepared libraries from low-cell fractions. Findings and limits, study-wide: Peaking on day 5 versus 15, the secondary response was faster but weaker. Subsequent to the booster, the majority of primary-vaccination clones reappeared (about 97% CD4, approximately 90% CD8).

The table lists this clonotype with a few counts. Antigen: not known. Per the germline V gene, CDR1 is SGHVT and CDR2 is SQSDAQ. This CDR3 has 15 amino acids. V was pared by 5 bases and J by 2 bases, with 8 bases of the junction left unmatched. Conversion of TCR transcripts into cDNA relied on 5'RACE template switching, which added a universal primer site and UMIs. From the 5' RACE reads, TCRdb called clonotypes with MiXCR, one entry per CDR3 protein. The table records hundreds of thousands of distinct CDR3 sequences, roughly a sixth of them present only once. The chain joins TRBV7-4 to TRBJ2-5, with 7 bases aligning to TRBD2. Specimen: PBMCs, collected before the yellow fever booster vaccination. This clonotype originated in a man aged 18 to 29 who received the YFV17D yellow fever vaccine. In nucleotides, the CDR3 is TGTGCCAGCAGCCCAACACTAGCGCCTCAAGAGACCCAGTACTTC. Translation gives CASSPTLAPQETQYF.